These T cell receptor beta chains were read from a single sample in a study of CD8 T cells in Susac syndrome. TCRdb recomputed calls from the immunoSEQ multiplex PCR reads with MiXCR, one row per CDR3 protein. The data contain some 250,000 distinct CDR3 sequences, almost 97% of them singletons. What was sequenced was CD4+ T cells from PBMCs. The receptors derive from a human donor with Susac syndrome. Both conserved end residues are part of each CDR3. A D gene is named only where the DNA matches it firmly. Expanded clones are given a class, and other clones once, few, many or no size at all.

v_call: TRBV2; clone_size: NA; j_call: TRBJ2-5; cdr3_length: 12; d_call: NA; cdr3_aa: CASRVGQETQYF; cdr3_nt: TGTGCCAGCAGGGTCGGGCAAGAGACCCAGTACTTC
v_call: TRBV20-1; clone_size: NA; j_call: TRBJ1-1; cdr3_length: 15; d_call: TRBD1; cdr3_aa: CSASEMGQANTEAFF; cdr3_nt: TGCAGTGCTAGCGAAATGGGACAGGCGAACACTGAAGCTTTCTTT
v_call: TRBV4-1; clone_size: NA; j_call: TRBJ2-3; cdr3_length: 15; d_call: TRBD1; cdr3_aa: CASSQEGFGTGLKYF; cdr3_nt: TGCGCCAGCAGCCAAGAAGGATTTGGGACAGGGCTTAAGTATTTT
v_call: TRBV29-1; clone_size: once; j_call: TRBJ2-1; cdr3_length: 13; d_call: TRBD2; cdr3_aa: CSVETSRGNEQFF; cdr3_nt: TGCAGCGTTGAGACTAGCCGCGGCAATGAGCAGTTCTTC
v_call: TRBV20-1; clone_size: NA; j_call: TRBJ2-7; cdr3_length: 16; d_call: NA; cdr3_aa: CSAKGFGGKVAYEQYF; cdr3_nt: TGCAGTGCTAAAGGGTTTGGGGGCAAGGTGGCCTACGAGCAGTACTTC
v_call: TRBV25-1; clone_size: NA; j_call: TRBJ2-5; cdr3_length: 14; d_call: TRBD2; cdr3_aa: CASSLSGRGETQYF; cdr3_nt: TGTGCCAGCAGTCTTAGCGGGAGGGGAGAGACCCAGTACTTC
v_call: TRBV6-6; clone_size: NA; j_call: TRBJ2-7; cdr3_length: 12; d_call: NA; cdr3_aa: CASSYQTPEQYF; cdr3_nt: TGTGCCAGCAGTTACCAGACCCCTGAGCAGTACTTC
v_call: TRBV2; clone_size: NA; j_call: TRBJ1-1; cdr3_length: 15; d_call: NA; cdr3_aa: CASSEISGANTEAFF; cdr3_nt: TGTGCCAGCAGTGAAATTTCTGGGGCGAACACTGAAGCTTTCTTT
v_call: TRBV29-1; clone_size: NA; j_call: TRBJ2-1; cdr3_length: 14; d_call: NA; cdr3_aa: CSVFSADPRNEQFF; cdr3_nt: TGCAGCGTTTTCTCGGCGGACCCTAGAAATGAGCAGTTCTTC
v_call: TRBV5-6; clone_size: NA; j_call: TRBJ2-1; cdr3_length: 14; d_call: TRBD2; cdr3_aa: CASSYRAGGNEQFF; cdr3_nt: TGTGCCAGCAGCTATCGAGCGGGAGGCAATGAGCAGTTCTTC
v_call: TRBV14; clone_size: NA; j_call: TRBJ1-1; cdr3_length: 13; d_call: NA; cdr3_aa: CASSQGRGTEAFF; cdr3_nt: TGTGCCAGCAGCCAAGGGCGGGGGACTGAAGCTTTCTTT
v_call: TRBV10-2; clone_size: NA; j_call: TRBJ2-1; cdr3_length: 14; d_call: TRBD2; cdr3_aa: CASGGLAGRDEQFF; cdr3_nt: TGCGCCAGCGGGGGACTAGCGGGACGGGATGAGCAGTTCTTC
v_call: TRBV20-1; clone_size: NA; j_call: TRBJ2-3; cdr3_length: 17; d_call: TRBD2; cdr3_aa: CSADSPRASGYTDTQYF; cdr3_nt: TGCAGTGCTGATTCCCCTAGGGCTAGCGGATACACAGATACGCAGTATTTT
v_call: TRBV6-5; clone_size: NA; j_call: TRBJ1-4; cdr3_length: 15; d_call: NA; cdr3_aa: CASSPGGAFREKLFF; cdr3_nt: TGTGCCAGCAGTCCGGGAGGGGCATTTCGGGAAAAACTGTTTTTT
v_call: TRBV3-1; clone_size: NA; j_call: TRBJ1-3; cdr3_length: 11; d_call: NA; cdr3_aa: CASSAVDTIYF; cdr3_nt: TGTGCCAGCAGCGCCGTGGACACCATATATTTT
v_call: TRBV5-1; clone_size: NA; j_call: TRBJ1-1; cdr3_length: 14; d_call: NA; cdr3_aa: CASSSPGGDTEAFF; cdr3_nt: TGCGCCAGCAGCTCCCCGGGGGGCGACACTGAAGCTTTCTTT
v_call: TRBV29-1; clone_size: NA; j_call: TRBJ1-1; cdr3_length: 16; d_call: TRBD1; cdr3_aa: CSVAFRDRVMNTEAFF; cdr3_nt: TGCAGCGTTGCCTTCCGGGACAGGGTCATGAACACTGAAGCTTTCTTT
v_call: TRBV14; clone_size: NA; j_call: TRBJ1-2; cdr3_length: 12; d_call: NA; cdr3_aa: CAREADCYGYTF; cdr3_nt: TGTGCCAGGGAGGCGGATTGCTATGGCTACACCTTC
v_call: TRBV19; clone_size: NA; j_call: TRBJ1-2; cdr3_length: 13; d_call: NA; cdr3_aa: CASSIDSSSGYTF; cdr3_nt: TGTGCCAGTAGTATCGACAGCTCCTCCGGCTACACCTTC
v_call: TRBV15; clone_size: NA; j_call: TRBJ1-1; cdr3_length: 15; d_call: NA; cdr3_aa: CATSRARGSATEAFF; cdr3_nt: TGTGCCACCAGCAGAGCCCGTGGGAGCGCCACTGAAGCTTTCTTT
v_call: TRBV29-1; clone_size: NA; j_call: TRBJ2-5; cdr3_length: 14; d_call: NA; cdr3_aa: CSAPQGGRAETQYF; cdr3_nt: TGCAGCGCTCCTCAGGGGGGGCGCGCAGAGACCCAGTACTTC
v_call: TRBV29-1; clone_size: NA; j_call: TRBJ1-2; cdr3_length: 14; d_call: NA; cdr3_aa: CSVEVVGMLYGYTF; cdr3_nt: TGCAGCGTTGAAGTGGTCGGGATGCTCTATGGCTACACCTTC
v_call: TRBV11-2; clone_size: NA; j_call: TRBJ2-2; cdr3_length: 18; d_call: TRBD2; cdr3_aa: CASSLSAGGGGLAGELFF; cdr3_nt: TGTGCCAGCAGCTTATCAGCGGGAGGGGGTGGATTGGCCGGGGAGCTGTTTTTT
v_call: TRBV3-1; clone_size: NA; j_call: TRBJ2-1; cdr3_length: 13; d_call: TRBD2; cdr3_aa: CASTLTSGNEQFF; cdr3_nt: TGTGCCAGCACCCTCACTAGCGGCAATGAGCAGTTCTTC
v_call: TRBV20-1; clone_size: NA; j_call: TRBJ1-5; cdr3_length: 16; d_call: TRBD1; cdr3_aa: CSAREGGANYDQPQHF; cdr3_nt: TGCAGTGCTAGAGAAGGGGGCGCGAATTACGATCAGCCCCAGCATTTT
v_call: TRBV28; clone_size: NA; j_call: TRBJ1-5; cdr3_length: 18; d_call: NA; cdr3_aa: CASISGSPSSYSNQPQHF; cdr3_nt: TGTGCCAGCATCTCCGGGTCCCCATCATCTTATAGCAATCAGCCCCAGCATTTT
v_call: TRBV29-1; clone_size: NA; j_call: TRBJ2-1; cdr3_length: 16; d_call: TRBD1; cdr3_aa: CSVDGTGGGSLNEQFF; cdr3_nt: TGCAGCGTTGATGGAACAGGGGGCGGGTCTCTCAATGAGCAGTTCTTC
v_call: TRBV10-3; clone_size: NA; j_call: TRBJ1-2; cdr3_length: 14; d_call: NA; cdr3_aa: CAISDPRRIYGYTF; cdr3_nt: TGTGCCATCAGTGACCCTCGGAGAATTTATGGCTACACCTTC
v_call: TRBV19; clone_size: NA; j_call: TRBJ1-1; cdr3_length: 16; d_call: NA; cdr3_aa: CASSTTGPGGGGGAFF; cdr3_nt: TGTGCCAGTAGTACCACAGGACCTGGAGGGGGAGGAGGAGCTTTCTTT
v_call: TRBV19; clone_size: NA; j_call: TRBJ2-7; cdr3_length: 16; d_call: NA; cdr3_aa: CASSITYIAFTHEQYF; cdr3_nt: TGTGCCAGTAGTATAACCTACATAGCGTTCACCCACGAGCAGTACTTC
v_call: TRBV7-8; clone_size: NA; j_call: TRBJ2-4; cdr3_length: 15; d_call: NA; cdr3_aa: CASSSVLRAKNIQYF; cdr3_nt: TGTGCCAGCAGCTCAGTGCTCAGAGCCAAAAACATTCAGTACTTC
v_call: TRBV2; clone_size: once; j_call: TRBJ2-3; cdr3_length: 16; d_call: TRBD2; cdr3_aa: CASSGGTSGIRDTQYF; cdr3_nt: TGTGCCAGCAGTGGAGGGACTAGCGGGATTCGAGATACGCAGTATTTT